The 8 T cell receptor beta chains below all came from one sample that was sequenced in a study of blood T cells in healthy people across ages. Then a second PCR, running roughly 7 to 11 cycles, was carried out with a sample-barcoded 5' primer and a J-beta primer mix. TCRdb ran MiXCR on the 5' RACE reads and lists one entry per CDR3 protein. Of approximately 490,000 distinct CDR3 sequences in the sample, around 24% were seen once. The sample was also reused in another study, on T cells of mothers and their children.

The sequencing sample was made of blood. The origin of the receptors is a boy aged 10-17 years in good health.

This clonotype was seen a handful of times. V gene TRBV27 combines with J gene TRBJ1-1; maybe TRBD1 (5 bases). V lost 5 bases, J lost 3 bases, and 13 bases lay in between. The germline V gene has CDR1 MNHEY and CDR2 SMNVEV (reference sequence). This CDR3 contains 14 residues. CDR3 coding DNA: TGTGCCAGCAGTGGCTCCAGGGTGCACACTGAAGCTTTCTTT. Protein: CASSGSRVHTEAFF.

This clonotype was detected a few times. The junction does not match germline at one end; this may be a read error. The chain employs TRBV7-6 and TRBJ2-3; D is unclear. From germline, CDR1 is SGHVS and CDR2 FNYEAQ. The CDR3 is 12 residues long. For the CDR3, the DNA is TGTGCCAGCAGATTAGATGGAGATACGCAGTATTTT. Translation: CASRLDGDTQYF.

This clonotype was seen at least ten times. The CDR3 nucleotides are TGTGCCAGCATTCTCACCCGGCAGGTGAGCTCCTACGAGCAGTACTTC. Its translation: CASILTRQVSSYEQYF. The chain recombines TRBV6-5 with TRBJ2-7, with D uncertain. Germline V gene data show CDR1 as MNHEY and CDR2 as SVGAGI. The CDR3 contains 16 residues. V lost 7 bases, J lost 0 bases, and 19 bases lay in between.

The V call is TRBV4-3, the J call TRBJ2-1, with D perhaps TRBD2 (5 bases). The J call may be in error: the DNA end matches TRBJ2-5 better. The CDR3 is 14 amino acids. From germline, CDR1 is LGHNA and CDR2 YSLEER. CDR3 DNA: TGCGCCAGCAGCCAAGTTACTAGAGGGGAGACCCAGTACTTC. It specifies CASSQVTRGETQYF.

This chain uses TRBV20-1 with TRBJ2-3, with 12 positions matching TRBD2. The CDR3 runs to 15 residues. With 2 bases clipped from V and 5 bases from J, the junction kept 5 bases outside the gene matches. The V gene's germline CDR1 is DFQATT and CDR2 SNEGSKA (reference sequence). The CDR3 reads CSARNILAGGDTQYF. The DNA of the CDR3 is TGCAGTGCTAGAAATATACTAGCGGGAGGAGATACGCAGTATTTT.

This clonotype was seen a handful of times. The V call is TRBV5-1, the J call TRBJ2-1; no definite D call. V dropped 2 bases and J dropped 0 bases, with 9 bases sitting between them. The germline CDR1 and CDR2 sequences are SGHRS and YFSETQ. This CDR3 region has 15 residues. CDR3 in amino acids: CASSFLQSSYNEQFF. The CDR3 nucleotides read TGCGCCAGCAGCTTCCTACAGAGCTCCTACAATGAGCAGTTCTTC.

This chain connects TRBV29-1 to TRBJ1-1, with 7 positions matching TRBD1. V lost 4 bases, J lost 1 base, and 3 bases stayed unmatched. CDR3 length equals 13 residues. Germline V CDR1 and CDR2: SQVTM, ANQGSEA. CDR3 sequence (DNA): TGCAGCGTTGGTCGACAGGGGAACACTGAAGCTTTCTTT. Amino acid sequence: CSVGRQGNTEAFF.

V gene TRBV2 combines with J gene TRBJ2-5; TRBD2 might be the D (6 bases). V was trimmed by 1 base and J by 9 bases, leaving 27 bases between them. From germline, CDR1 is SNHLY and CDR2 FYNNEI. This CDR3 is built from 18 residues. The CDR3 loop reads CASSEGGGAGLSGRAQYF. The DNA for the CDR3 is TGTGCCAGCAGTGAAGGAGGCGGCGCGGGGCTCTCCGGAAGGGCCCAGTACTTC.